Following are 28 T cell receptor beta chains from one sample sequenced in a study of cytomegalovirus exposure and HLA in healthy donors. PCR involved 60 Vbeta and 13 Jbeta primers. Clones were sequenced by immunoSEQ multiplex PCR, and TCRdb holds only the in-frame ones, with some missing. Of about 300,000 clones in the sample, 86% were seen once. Material for sequencing was PBMCs. These receptors were collected from a man aged 35 to 55 in good health and CMV-seropositive.

The genes are TRBV5-6 and TRBJ2-3; D unresolved. Germline V lookup: CDR1 SGHDT, CDR2 YYEEEE. The CDR3 extends over 13 amino acids. Deletions cut 7 bases from V and 3 bases from J, with 12 bases between. The CDR3 region is CASAIRATDTQYF. CDR3 nucleotide sequence: TGTGCCAGCGCTATCCGAGCAACAGATACGCAGTATTTT.

This clone has just a few counts. The genes are TRBV4-1 and TRBJ2-1; maybe TRBD1 (5 bases). The ends were cut back, 1 base at V and 5 bases at J, with 9 bases in the middle. Germline CDR1 is MGHRA and CDR2 is YSYEKL. This CDR3 comprises 14 residues. CDR3 coding DNA: TGCGCCAGCAGCCAAGCCCCAGGGAACAATGAGCAGTTCTTC. The encoded protein is CASSQAPGNNEQFF.

Turning to this clone: It may be a read error: a sequence one base away is much more abundant. The chain carries TRBV11-3 and TRBJ2-2; 11 bases fit TRBD1. Germline V gives CDR1 SGHNT, CDR2 YENEEA. This CDR3 is 15 amino acids long. The J segment lost 3 bases and the V segment lost 6 bases, leaving 3 bases of the junction unmatched. This CDR3 reads CASRSGQGDTGELFF. CDR3 nucleotides: TGTGCCAGCAGGTCGGGACAGGGGGACACCGGGGAGCTGTTTTTT.

The chain joins TRBV28 to TRBJ2-3, with 8 bases lining up with TRBD2. CDR1 and CDR2 from the germline V gene are MDHEN and SYDVKM. V was clipped by 3 bases and J by 0 bases; unmatched bases: 8. The CDR3 loop spans 17 amino acids. CDR3 residues: CASSFGVAGPSTDTQYF. CDR3 nucleotide sequence: TGTGCCAGCAGTTTCGGAGTAGCGGGACCTAGCACAGATACGCAGTATTTT.

This sequence joins TRBV6-1 and TRBJ2-7; possible D gene TRBD2, 5 bases. V was cut by 6 bases and J by 9 bases, with 24 bases left in between. Germline CDR1 MNHNS, CDR2 SASEGT. The CDR3 has 15 residues. The CDR3 DNA sequence: TGTGCCAGCAGAAAGACGTTGGGCGGGCCTATTGGGCAGTACTTC. It codes for CASRKTLGGPIGQYF.

The V call is TRBV4-1, the J call TRBJ2-2, with 11 bases lining up with TRBD1. Germline-derived CDR1 and CDR2 are MGHRA and YSYEKL. The CDR3 is 16 residues long. The junction had 4 bases not matched to a gene; V was cut back by 2 bases and J by 5 bases. CDR3 protein: CASSQFGQGATGELFF. CDR3 in DNA: TGCGCCAGCAGCCAATTTGGACAGGGGGCAACCGGGGAGCTGTTTTTT.

In this sample, this clone turned up once. This chain joins TRBV5-4 and TRBJ1-1; D remains unclear. V shed 3 bases and J shed 3 bases, with 12 bases lying between them. The germline V gene has CDR1 SGHNT and CDR2 YYREEE (reference sequence). The CDR3 totals 14 residues. The CDR3 nucleotides read TGTGCCAGCAGCTCTGGGGAGACCTACACTGAAGCTTTCTTT. Translating it yields CASSSGETYTEAFF.

Notes on this clone: Distinct nucleotide sequences in the sample also encode this CDR3. The chain employs TRBV15 and TRBJ2-1; 8 positions match TRBD2. V shed 1 base, J shed 6 bases, and the junction held 8 bases outside the gene matches. The CDR3 runs to 16 residues. The germline gives CDR1 LNHNV, CDR2 YYDKDF (reference sequence). The CDR3 DNA reads TGTGCCACCAGCAGAGCGGGGACCAGCGGGAGCAATGAGCAGTTCTTC. This sequence encodes CATSRAGTSGSNEQFF.

The chain couples TRBV5-1 to TRBJ1-2; 7 bases are a match to TRBD1. The J segment lost 3 bases and the V segment lost 4 bases, leaving 15 bases of the junction unmatched. The CDR3 extends over 17 amino acids. Germline V CDR1 and CDR2: SGHRS, YFSETQ. CDR3 loop: CASSTTGTASYDYGYTF. The CDR3, as DNA: TGCGCCAGCAGCACAACCGGGACAGCGTCCTATGACTATGGCTACACCTTC.

This chain connects TRBV7-9 to TRBJ1-4; D possibly corresponds to TRBD1 (6 bases). Germline CDR1 reads SEHNR; CDR2 reads FQNEAQ (reference sequence). This CDR3 is built from 15 residues. V gave up 5 bases and J gave up 2 bases, with 12 bases separating them. CDR3 sequence: CASSRDTGTNEKLFF. The CDR3 nucleotides read TGTGCCAGCAGCCGGGACACCGGGACTAATGAAAAACTGTTTTTT.

DNA of the CDR3: TGTGCCAGCAGCGCGACAGGGGGCAGGGAACAGCCCCAGCATTTT. Translating gives CASSATGGREQPQHF. This rearrangement joins TRBV6-5 to TRBJ1-5; 10 bases are a match to TRBD1. With V trimmed by 6 bases and J by 7 bases, 9 bases remained unmatched. The CDR3 has 15 residues. The germline V gene has CDR1 MNHEY and CDR2 SVGAGI.

This chain connects TRBV27 to TRBJ1-4, with unresolved D. The CDR3 consists of 13 residues. Trimming took 5 bases from V and 8 from J, leaving 12 bases between them. Germline CDR1 MNHEY, CDR2 SMNVEV (reference sequence). Here the CDR3 reads CASSPGPEEKLFF. CDR3 DNA sequence: TGTGCCAGCAGTCCTGGCCCCGAAGAAAAACTGTTTTTT.

This clone turned up a few times. The V gene is TRBV5-6, the J gene TRBJ1-1, with a weak D call TRBD1 (6 bases). The CDR3 sequence is 16 residues long. The germline V and J ends were trimmed by 4 bases and 5 bases, with 21 bases remaining between them. Germline V gives CDR1 SGHDT, CDR2 YYEEEE. This chain's CDR3 is CASSNNLRGIRTEAFF. CDR3 nucleotides: TGTGCCAGCAGCAACAATCTCAGGGGAATAAGGACTGAAGCTTTCTTT.

This chain uses TRBV5-6 with TRBJ2-7; TRBD1 matches at 9 bases. CDR3 length: 15 residues. CDR1 is SGHDT, CDR2 YYEEEE, per germline. V trimming: 4 bases; J trimming: 5 bases; junction bases outside the gene matches: 10. CDR3 sequence: CASSARTGGPDEQYF. CDR3 in DNA: TGTGCCAGCAGCGCCCGCACAGGGGGCCCGGACGAGCAGTACTTC.

V and J are TRBV5-1 and TRBJ2-1, with 7 bases lining up with TRBD2. The trim removed 2 bases at V and 8 bases at J, leaving 10 bases unmatched. CDR3 size: 15 residues. Germline V gene lookup returns CDR1 SGHRS and CDR2 YFSETQ. Written as DNA, the CDR3 is TGCGCCAGCAGCTTTCACAGACTAGCCATCCATGAGCAGTTCTTC. Its protein is CASSFHRLAIHEQFF.

This chain joins TRBV6-5 and TRBJ1-1; 7 bases fit TRBD1. Germline assignment: CDR1 MNHEY and CDR2 SVGAGI. The junction had 10 bases not matched to a gene; V was cut back by 7 bases and J by 5 bases. The CDR3 extends over 14 amino acids. The CDR3 protein is CASTYHRGGTEAFF. The CDR3 bases are TGTGCCAGCACCTACCACAGGGGAGGAACTGAAGCTTTCTTT.

J is TRBJ1-1 and V is TRBV5-1; D is perhaps TRBD1 (5 bases). V was pared by 6 bases and J by 6 bases, with 18 bases between. CDR3 length: 14 amino acids. The germline V gene encodes CDR1 SGHRS and CDR2 YFSETQ. The CDR3 spells CASKVGSGEAEAFF. In nucleotides, the CDR3 is TGCGCCAGCAAGGTGGGGTCGGGGGAGGCTGAAGCTTTCTTT.

V usage is TRBV7-2 and J usage is TRBJ2-5, with 7 bases fitting TRBD2. Germline assignment: CDR1 SGHTA and CDR2 FQGNSA. CDR3 length: 12 residues. Trimming at V came to 8 bases and at J to 7 bases, leaving 7 bases not matched to a gene. The CDR3 spells CASSWEGRTQYF. The CDR3 bases are TGTGCCAGCTCATGGGAGGGGAGGACCCAGTACTTC.

The V call is TRBV2, the J call TRBJ2-7; D gene unclear. V was pared by 1 base and J by 2 bases, with 9 bases between. The CDR3 covers 14 residues. The germline gives CDR1 SNHLY, CDR2 FYNNEI. DNA for the CDR3: TGTGCCAGCAGTGAAGGGCTAGAGCCCTACGAGCAGTACTTC. Protein sequence: CASSEGLEPYEQYF.

The CDR3 bases are TGTGCCAGCAGCCGAGTCCCGGGACAGGGGAGCGATGGCTACACCTTC. This translates into CASSRVPGQGSDGYTF. The chain joins TRBV7-2 to TRBJ1-2; 10 bases are a match to TRBD1. The CDR3 runs to 16 residues. Losses at the gene ends were 5 bases for V and 6 bases for J; bases not matched to a gene: 12. The germline CDR1 and CDR2 sequences are SGHTA and FQGNSA.

J is TRBJ2-5 and V is TRBV7-3; 8 bases map to TRBD2. This CDR3 spans 15 amino acids. Germline CDR1 reads SGHTA; CDR2 reads FQGTGA. The trim removed 5 bases at V and 5 bases at J, leaving 10 bases unmatched. This CDR3 reads CASSKFGTSLETQYF. The CDR3 DNA reads TGTGCCAGCAGCAAGTTCGGGACTAGTCTTGAGACCCAGTACTTC.

CDR3 DNA sequence: TGCGCCAGCAGTACCGGGACAGCCTACAATGAGCAGTTCTTC. Encoded protein: CASSTGTAYNEQFF. The rearrangement uses TRBV10-1 and TRBJ2-1; 7 nucleotides agree with TRBD1. The J segment lost 2 bases and the V segment lost 5 bases, leaving 3 bases of the junction unmatched. The length of the CDR3 is 14 residues. CDR1 is WNHNN, CDR2 SYGVQD, per germline (reference sequence).

The genes are TRBV10-3 and TRBJ1-5, with D unclear. CDR3 length: 14 residues. Trimming shortened V by 1 base and J by 1 base, and 5 bases separated the two germline ends. CDR1 and CDR2 from the germline V gene are ENHRY and SYGVKD. The CDR3 region is CAISEYWSNQPQHF. The CDR3 coding sequence is TGTGCCATCAGTGAGTACTGGAGCAATCAGCCCCAGCATTTT.

The chain recombines TRBV29-1 with TRBJ2-1; 8 nucleotides match TRBD2. The V gene's germline CDR1 is SQVTM and CDR2 ANQGSEA. The CDR3 runs to 14 residues. Trimming at V came to 7 bases and at J to 4 bases, leaving 9 bases not matched to a gene. In nucleotides, the CDR3 is TGCAGCGCTGCAGCGGGAGCCCGATACAATGAGCAGTTCTTC. Amino acid sequence: CSAAAGARYNEQFF.

V gene TRBV18 combines with J gene TRBJ1-1, with 12 nucleotides matching TRBD1. Germline CDR1 is KGHSH and CDR2 is LQKENI. The CDR3 consists of 17 residues. J was trimmed by 1 base and V by 3 bases; bases with no gene match: 6. Here the CDR3 DNA reads TGTGCCAGCTCACCTGGGACAGGGGGCCGGACGAACACTGAAGCTTTCTTT. Protein: CASSPGTGGRTNTEAFF.

J is TRBJ1-1 and V is TRBV27, with a possible D match to TRBD1 (6 bases). The CDR3 is made up of 16 amino acids. V lost 10 bases, J lost 0 bases, and 21 bases lay in between. Germline values: CDR1 MNHEY, CDR2 SMNVEV (reference sequence). CDR3 sequence: CATHTLVGAVNTEAFF. The CDR3 DNA reads TGTGCCACCCACACCCTTGTGGGGGCGGTGAACACTGAAGCTTTCTTT.

V usage is TRBV4-3 and J usage is TRBJ2-7; 7 positions match TRBD1. Germline loops: CDR1 LGHNA, CDR2 YSLEER. CDR3 length equals 13 residues. Unmatched junction bases numbered 0, after V lost 4 bases and J lost 0 bases. CDR3 amino acids: CASSRTGSYEQYF. CDR3 in DNA: TGCGCCAGCAGCCGGACAGGCTCCTACGAGCAGTACTTC.

The gene calls are TRBV28 and TRBJ2-1; 10 bases are shared with TRBD1. The germline gives CDR1 MDHEN, CDR2 SYDVKM. The J segment lost 9 bases and the V segment lost 3 bases, leaving 5 bases of the junction unmatched. This CDR3 spans 14 amino acids. The CDR3 DNA reads as TGTGCCAGCAGTTTGGGGACAGGGGCACGTGAGCAGTTCTTC. This encodes CASSLGTGAREQFF. Combining the CDR3 with reference TRBV28 and TRBJ2-1 gives the whole variable domain DVKVTQSSRYLVKRTGEKVFLECVQDMDHENMFWYRQDPGLGLRLIYFSYDVKMKEKGDIPEGYSVSREKKERFSLILESASTNQTSMYLCASSLGTGAREQFFGPGTRLTVL.